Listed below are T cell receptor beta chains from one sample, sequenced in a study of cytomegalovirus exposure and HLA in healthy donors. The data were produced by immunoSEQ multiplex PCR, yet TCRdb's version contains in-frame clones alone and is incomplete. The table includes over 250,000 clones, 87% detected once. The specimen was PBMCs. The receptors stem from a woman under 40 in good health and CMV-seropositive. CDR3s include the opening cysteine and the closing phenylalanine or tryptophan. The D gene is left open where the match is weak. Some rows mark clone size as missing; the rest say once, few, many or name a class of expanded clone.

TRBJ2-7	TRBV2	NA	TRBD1	CASTRRDRGHYEQYF	TGTGCCAGTACCCGACGGGACAGGGGACACTACGAGCAGTACTTC
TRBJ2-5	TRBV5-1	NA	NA	CASSSARDFLRETQYF	TGCGCCAGCAGCTCCGCCCGGGATTTCCTAAGGGAGACCCAGTACTTC
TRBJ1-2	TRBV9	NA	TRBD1	CASSVNPADRESYGYTF	TGTGCCAGCAGCGTAAATCCCGCAGACAGGGAATCCTATGGCTACACCTTC
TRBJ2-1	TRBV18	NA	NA	CASSPLNEQFF	TGTGCCAGCTCACCACTGAATGAGCAGTTCTTC
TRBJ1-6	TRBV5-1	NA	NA	CASSLGGQRDNSPLHF	TGCGCCAGCAGCTTGGGCGGACAGCGAGATAATTCACCCCTCCACTTT
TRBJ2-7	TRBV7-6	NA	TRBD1	CASSKTGAYEQYF	TGTGCCAGCAGCAAGACAGGGGCCTACGAGCAGTACTTC
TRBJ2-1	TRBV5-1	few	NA	CASSLGGNEQFF	TGCGCCAGCAGCTTGGGGGGGAATGAGCAGTTCTTC
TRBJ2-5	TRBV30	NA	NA	CASSVGETQYF	TGTGCCAGCTCTGTGGGAGAGACCCAGTACTTC
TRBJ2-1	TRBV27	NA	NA	CASSLRGYNEQFF	TGTGCCAGCAGTTTAAGGGGGTACAATGAGCAGTTCTTC
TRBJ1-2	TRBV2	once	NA	CASSENTQVYGYTF	TGTGCCAGCAGTGAAAATACGCAAGTCTATGGCTACACCTTC
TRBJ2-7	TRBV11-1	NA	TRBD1	CASSMDRGREQYF	TGTGCCAGCAGCATGGACAGGGGACGCGAGCAGTACTTC
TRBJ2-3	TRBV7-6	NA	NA	CASSLDHRATDTQYF	TGTGCCAGCAGCTTAGATCACAGGGCGACAGATACGCAGTATTTT
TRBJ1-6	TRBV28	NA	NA	CAAGGRESSYNSPLHF	TGTGCCGCCGGGGGTAGGGAGAGCTCCTATAATTCACCCCTCCACTTT
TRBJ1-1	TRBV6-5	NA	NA	CASSYQGTFTEAFF	TGTGCCAGCAGTTACCAGGGGACCTTCACTGAAGCTTTCTTT